The T cell receptor (beta chain) under discussion was sequenced for a study of blood T cell repertoires in COVID-19. As for the study in general: The origin of the acute and convalescent COVID-19 samples was the United States, Italy and Spain. In each case, the material was cDNA or gDNA derived from T cells, B-cell-depleted T cells, or PBMCs.

The method was immunoSEQ multiplex PCR; TCRdb's version includes in-frame clones alone and lacks a portion of them. The data hold around 260,000 clones, with 84% observed a single time. The clonotype comes from a man aged 25-45 years with acute COVID-19. Material: PBMCs or T cells enriched from blood (not recorded which).

The CDR3 DNA reads TGTGCCAGCAGCCTGGACAGGGCAAAAGAAAAACTGTTTTTT. It specifies CASSLDRAKEKLFF. The chain recombines TRBV7-2 with TRBJ1-4; 8 positions agree with TRBD1. V lost 5 bases and J lost 8; bases outside the gene matches: 7. This CDR3 comprises 14 residues. Germline V gene sequence: CDR1 SGHTA, CDR2 FQGNSA.